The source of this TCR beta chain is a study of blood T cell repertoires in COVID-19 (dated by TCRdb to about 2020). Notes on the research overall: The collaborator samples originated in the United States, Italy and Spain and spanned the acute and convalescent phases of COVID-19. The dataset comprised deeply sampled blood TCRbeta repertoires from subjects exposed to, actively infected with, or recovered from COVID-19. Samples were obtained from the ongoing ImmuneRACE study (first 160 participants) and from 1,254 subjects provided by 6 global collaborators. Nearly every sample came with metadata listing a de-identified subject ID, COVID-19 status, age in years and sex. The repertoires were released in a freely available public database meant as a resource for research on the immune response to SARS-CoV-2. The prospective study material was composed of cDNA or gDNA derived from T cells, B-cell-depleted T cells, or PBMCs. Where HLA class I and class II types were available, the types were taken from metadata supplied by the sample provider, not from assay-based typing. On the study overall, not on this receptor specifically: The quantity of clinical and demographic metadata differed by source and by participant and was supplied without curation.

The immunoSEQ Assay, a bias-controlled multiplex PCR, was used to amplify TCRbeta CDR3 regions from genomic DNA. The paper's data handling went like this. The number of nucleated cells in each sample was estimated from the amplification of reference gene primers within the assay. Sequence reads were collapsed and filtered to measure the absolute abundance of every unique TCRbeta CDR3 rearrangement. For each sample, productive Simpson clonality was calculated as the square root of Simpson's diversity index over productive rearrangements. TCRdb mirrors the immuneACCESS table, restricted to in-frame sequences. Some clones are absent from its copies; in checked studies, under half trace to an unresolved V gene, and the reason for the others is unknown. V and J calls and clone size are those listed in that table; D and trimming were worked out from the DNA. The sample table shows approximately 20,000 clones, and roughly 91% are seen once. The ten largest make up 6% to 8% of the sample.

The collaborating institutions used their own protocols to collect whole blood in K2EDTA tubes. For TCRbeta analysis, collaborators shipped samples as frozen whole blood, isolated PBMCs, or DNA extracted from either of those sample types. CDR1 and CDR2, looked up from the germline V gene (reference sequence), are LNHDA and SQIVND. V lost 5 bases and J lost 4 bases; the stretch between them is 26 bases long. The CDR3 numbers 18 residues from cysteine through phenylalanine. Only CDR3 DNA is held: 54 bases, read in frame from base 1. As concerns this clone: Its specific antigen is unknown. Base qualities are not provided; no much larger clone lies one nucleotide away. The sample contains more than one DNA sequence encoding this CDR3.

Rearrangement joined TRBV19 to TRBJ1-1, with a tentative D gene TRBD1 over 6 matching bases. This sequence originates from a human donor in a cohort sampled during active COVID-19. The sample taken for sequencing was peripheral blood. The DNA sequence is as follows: TGTGCCAGTAGTGAAAACAGGGCTAAAACCTGGTGGGGCACTGAAGCTTTCTTT. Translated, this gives CASSENRAKTWWGTEAFF.